This T cell receptor (beta chain) was documented in a study of T-cell reconstitution after alpha-beta-depleted transplantation in children (dated by TCRdb to about 2016). Describing the broader study: Using TCR repertoire profiling, the study quantitatively followed how T-cell immune reconstitution unfolded in children after TCRalphabeta/CD19-depleted allogeneic hematopoietic cell transplantation.

In the paper's terms, the time point label means: day 60 (about 2 months) after transplantation. The treatment or condition label corresponds to: allogeneic hematopoietic cell transplantation with graft depleted of TCRalphabeta T cells and CD19 B cells. TCRalphabeta/CD19-depleted allogeneic hematopoietic cell grafts were given to the transplant recipients, all of whom were children. To prepare the library, PCR was applied. The reads were generated on an Illumina HiSeq 2500. TCR library preparation used molecular barcoding, with unique molecular identifiers applied to normalize quantification of the TCRbeta repertoire. TCRdb's own reprocessing of the public reads used fastp at Q25 and MiXCR and kept productive beta chains. Each record represents a unique CDR3 protein, reported with the most common genes and DNA among its rows. For this sample there are over 25,000 distinct CDR3 sequences; roughly a sixth appear just once. The top ten hold less than 45% of the sample.

In the case of this clonotype: Its antigen specificity is not known. No per-base quality is available; no much larger clone lies one base away.

According to the germline V gene, CDR1 reads SGHDT and CDR2 reads YYEEEE. The CDR3 contains 16 residues, cysteine and phenylalanine counted. Only the CDR3 region is kept as DNA, spanning 48 bases read in frame from base 1. The germline V end is reduced by 5 bases and the J end by 2 bases; junction bases left unmatched: 11. Study-wide findings and limitations: Over subsequent months, a decline in hyperexpanded clone frequencies was noted, and after one year, T-cell counts and TCRbeta diversity were mostly ascribed to newly produced T cells. In some patients, high TCRbeta diversity at day 60 was attributed to recipient T cells and intrathymic progenitors that had survived conditioning. Apparently early alphabetaT-cell count recovery about two months after transplant reportedly relied on only several hundred rapidly expanded clones derived from non-depleted graft cells.

The sample consisted of PBMCs, mostly from graft donor cells, taken 60 days after TCRalphabeta/CD19-depleted stem cell transplant. The chain couples TRBV5-6 to TRBJ2-5; 8 central bases correspond to TRBD2. The clonotype was recovered from a male patient between 2 and 10 years old who had a stem cell transplant for acute lymphoblastic leukemia, so the T cells may come from the graft donor. The nucleotide sequence is TGTGCCAGCAGTTCCTTGGTATCGGGGGGGCAAGAGACCCAGTACTTC. This is translated as CASSSLVSGGQETQYF.